Below, 14 T cell receptor beta chains from the same sample are listed, as sequenced in a study of shared clonotypes between healthy human individuals. This table comes from immunoSEQ multiplex PCR, and its TCRdb copy is limited to in-frame clones, with some not included. The table lists some 1,900,000 clones, roughly 95% of them singletons. Naive CD8 isolation took CD45RO-negative cells positively selected for CCR7 and excluded terminally differentiated effector memory CD45RA+ cells. The sequencing sample was made of naive CD8+ T cells sorted from blood. Receptor source: a man between 18 and 29 years old in good health.

J is TRBJ2-7 and V is TRBV6-6; D assignment may be TRBD1 or TRBD2 (6 bases each). Germline CDR1 and CDR2: MNHNY and SVGAGI (reference sequence). The germline V and J ends were trimmed by 8 bases and 3 bases, with 11 bases remaining between them. The CDR3 totals 12 residues. CDR3 nucleotide sequence: TGTGCCAGCCGGGGGCTAGTCTACGAGCAGTACTTC. Its translation: CASRGLVYEQYF.

This chain links TRBV7-9 with TRBJ2-6, with TRBD1 matching 9 bases. CDR1 SEHNR and CDR2 FQNEAQ come from the germline V gene (reference sequence). This CDR3 comprises 19 residues. The trim removed 4 bases at V and 0 bases at J, leaving 10 bases unmatched. The CDR3 sequence: CASSSTRQGVISGANVLTF. CDR3 in DNA: TGTGCCAGCAGCTCAACCCGACAGGGGGTAATCTCTGGGGCCAACGTCCTGACTTTC.

In its sample, this clone was seen a few times. The chain couples TRBV7-9 to TRBJ1-2; 7 nucleotides agree with TRBD1. The J segment lost 3 bases and the V segment lost 4 bases, leaving 5 bases of the junction unmatched. CDR3 length: 14 residues. Germline V CDR1 and CDR2: SEHNR, FQNEAQ (reference sequence). The CDR3 sequence: CASSSGQEDYGYTF. The CDR3 bases are TGTGCCAGCAGCTCAGGACAGGAAGACTATGGCTACACCTTC.

V is TRBV4-3 and J is TRBJ1-2; a weak D match, TRBD1 (6 bases). The CDR3 runs to 15 residues. CDR1 LGHNA and CDR2 YSLEER come from the germline V gene. V was clipped by 2 bases and J by 7 bases, with 17 bases between them. The CDR3 loop reads CASSQRGLTGTGYTF. CDR3 nucleotides: TGCGCCAGCAGCCAACGGGGCCTTACAGGGACTGGCTACACCTTC.

About this clone itself: This sample also contains other DNA sequences that code for the same CDR3. This rearrangement joins TRBV5-4 to TRBJ2-1, with TRBD1 as a possible D gene (6 bases). This CDR3 has 12 residues. Per the germline V gene, CDR1 is SGHNT and CDR2 is YYREEE (reference sequence). V was clipped by 2 bases and J by 6 bases, with 6 bases between them. The DNA of the CDR3 is TGTGCCAGCAGCTTACAGGGCAATGAGCAGTTCTTC. Translation gives CASSLQGNEQFF.

The chain couples TRBV5-1 to TRBJ2-5; TRBD2 matches 7 bases. The CDR3 has 14 amino acids. The ends lost 0 bases at V and 4 bases at J; junction bases unmatched: 3. Per germline, CDR1 SGHRS and CDR2 YFSETQ. Written as DNA, the CDR3 is TGCGCCAGCAGCTTGGAGACTAGCTTAGAGACCCAGTACTTC. Translated, it gives CASSLETSLETQYF. The full variable domain, completed using reference TRBV5-1 and TRBJ2-5, is KAGVTQTPRYLIKTRGQQVTLSCSPISGHRSVSWYQQTPGQGLQFLFEYFSETQRNKGNFPGRFSGRQFSNSRSEMNVSTLELGDSALYLCASSLETSLETQYFGPGTRLLVL.

This sequence joins TRBV5-6 and TRBJ2-7; the D gene is possibly TRBD1 (5 bases). V was pared by 2 bases and J by 6 bases, with 18 bases between. Germline CDR1 is SGHDT and CDR2 is YYEEEE. The length of the CDR3 is 15 residues. CDR3 sequence reads: CASSFGQGSSSEQYF. The CDR3 nucleotides are TGTGCCAGCAGCTTCGGCCAGGGAAGTTCTAGCGAGCAGTACTTC.

The chain recombines TRBV25-1 with TRBJ2-1, with TRBD2 identical over 13 bases. The germline V gene has CDR1 MGHDK and CDR2 SYGVNS. This CDR3 comprises 14 residues. With 6 bases clipped from V and 9 bases from J, the junction kept 5 bases outside the gene matches. CDR3 amino acids: CASRLAGGTGEQFF. CDR3 sequence (DNA): TGTGCCAGCAGACTAGCGGGGGGGACGGGTGAGCAGTTCTTC.

The chain couples TRBV12-5 to TRBJ2-1; 10 bases are a match to TRBD2. The CDR3 is 17 amino acids. V dropped 2 bases and J dropped 7; count of bases not matched to a gene: 11. In germline, CDR1 is LGHNT, CDR2 FRNRAP. Here the CDR3 DNA reads TGTGCTAGTGGTTTGCCCTATCTAGCGGGAGTAGGGAATGAGCAGTTCTTC. Protein: CASGLPYLAGVGNEQFF.

V and J are TRBV7-3 and TRBJ2-5; a possible D gene is TRBD2 (5 bases). The ends were cut back, 6 bases at V and 5 bases at J, with 22 bases in the middle. Germline V gene data show CDR1 as SGHTA and CDR2 as FQGTGA. The CDR3 extends over 16 amino acids. In DNA, the CDR3 is TGTGCCAGCAGTCCAGACTCGGGTAGCGAGTGGGAGACCCAGTACTTC. Its protein is CASSPDSGSEWETQYF.

This clone turned up a few times. The chain links TRBV18 to TRBJ1-1; unclear D gene. The CDR3 covers 13 residues. Trimming removed 6 bases at V and 1 base at J, with 9 bases between. Germline CDR1 reads KGHSH; CDR2 reads LQKENI. CDR3 region: CASSPAENTEAFF. CDR3 DNA: TGTGCCAGCTCCCCGGCAGAGAACACTGAAGCTTTCTTT.

The J gene is TRBJ2-1, the V gene TRBV27; a weak D match, TRBD1 (5 bases). Germline V gene lookup returns CDR1 MNHEY and CDR2 SMNVEV (reference sequence). V shed 4 bases and J shed 2 bases, with 9 bases lying between them. The length of the CDR3 is 14 residues. In DNA form, the CDR3 reads TGTGCCAGCAGTTACAGGTCCCCCTACAATGAGCAGTTCTTC. It codes for CASSYRSPYNEQFF.

The chain is built from TRBV5-6 and TRBJ2-7; D remains unclear. The germline gives CDR1 SGHDT, CDR2 YYEEEE. Trimming removed 1 base at V and 12 bases at J, with 17 bases between. The CDR3 is 13 residues long. CDR3 loop: CASSLIGGQAPYF. The CDR3 DNA reads as TGTGCCAGCAGCTTGATTGGTGGGCAGGCTCCGTACTTC.

Details on this clone: Other nucleotide sequences from this sample produce the same CDR3. This chain's CDR3 is CASSPGPNTGELFF. The CDR3 DNA reads as TGTGCCAGCAGCCCCGGACCCAACACCGGGGAGCTGTTTTTT. The V gene is TRBV13, the J gene TRBJ2-2; D remains unclear. V dropped 5 bases and J dropped 2 bases, with 9 bases sitting between them. This CDR3 has 14 residues. Germline assignment: CDR1 PRHDT and CDR2 FYEKMQ (reference sequence).